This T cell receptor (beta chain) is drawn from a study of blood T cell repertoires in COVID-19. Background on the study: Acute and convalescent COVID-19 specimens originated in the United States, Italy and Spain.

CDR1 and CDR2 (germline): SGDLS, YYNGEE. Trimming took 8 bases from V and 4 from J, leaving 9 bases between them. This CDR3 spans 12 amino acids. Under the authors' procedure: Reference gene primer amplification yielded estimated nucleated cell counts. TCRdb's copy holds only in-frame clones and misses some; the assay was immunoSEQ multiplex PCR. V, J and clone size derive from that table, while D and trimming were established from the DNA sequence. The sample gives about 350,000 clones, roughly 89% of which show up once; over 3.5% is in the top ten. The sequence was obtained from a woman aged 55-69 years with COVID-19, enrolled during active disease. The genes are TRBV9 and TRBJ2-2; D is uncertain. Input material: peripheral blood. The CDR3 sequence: CASTKGTGELFF. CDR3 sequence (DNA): TGTGCCAGTACTAAAGGCACCGGGGAGCTGTTTTTT.